This paragraph covers one T cell receptor (beta chain) sequence. Antigen specificity is unknown. The data are from a study of cytomegalovirus exposure and HLA in healthy donors. Broader study findings: Through in vitro validation, a few CMV-associated chains were shown to be specific for CMV antigens.

Germline V lookup: CDR1 SGHDT, CDR2 YYEEEE. This CDR3 has 13 amino acids. V lost 0 bases, J lost 4 bases, and 0 bases stayed unmatched. PCR primers comprised 60 Vbeta and 13 Jbeta primers. Here immunoSEQ multiplex PCR was the method, and the copy in TCRdb shows in-frame clones only, minus some. The sample contains 150,000 to 200,000 clones, 75% to 85% of which appear only once. The chain recombines TRBV5-6 with TRBJ1-1; 7 nucleotides line up with TRBD1. The material sequenced was PBMCs. The source is a boy aged 10-17 years in good health and CMV-seronegative. For the CDR3, the DNA is TGTGCCAGCAGCTTGGAGGGGGCCACTGAAGCTTTCTTT. Its translation is CASSLEGATEAFF.